This is a list of T cell receptor beta chains from one sample in a study of response to subunit inactivated influenza vaccine. Using its own MiXCR run on the RT-PCR reads, TCRdb lists one record per CDR3 protein. The sample consists of over 650,000 distinct CDR3 sequences, around 20% of them appearing once. The input for sequencing was PBMCs from blood, taken more than 4 days after vaccination. Every receptor here comes from a man in his fifties who received an inactivated influenza vaccine. The conserved cysteine and the conserved F or W are not part of the CDR3 here. Clone size is given for some rows only: seen once, a few or many times, or a class if the clone is expanded.

J | size | V | CDR3
TRBJ1-5 | many | TRBV5-5 | ASREGWSLNQPQH
TRBJ2-1 | - | TRBV28 | ASSLPRGRGGREQF
TRBJ2-1 | many | TRBV19 | ASSQGLNEQF
TRBJ2-3 | - | TRBV20-1 | SARDSQTDTQY
TRBJ2-5 | few | TRBV20-1 | SARAGGPKETQY
TRBJ2-7 | - | TRBV7-9 | ASSLASFLSGGYEQY
TRBJ2-7 | few | TRBV20-1 | SARSGTGYYEQY
TRBJ1-1 | many | TRBV12-3/TRBV12-4 | ASSRTGGWAEAF
TRBJ2-1 | - | TRBV18 | ASSAIGAYNEQF
TRBJ2-5 | many | TRBV20-1 | SARDLLAGDQETQY
TRBJ2-1 | few | TRBV7-2 | ASSYIAGGLYNEQF
TRBJ2-2 | few | TRBV20-1 | SAGTGHRELF
TRBJ2-3 | many | TRBV12-3/TRBV12-4 | ASSFSLNTDTQY
TRBJ1-3 | once | TRBV7-3 | ASSPDSGNTIY
TRBJ2-5 | - | TRBV6-5 | ASSYLRYETQY
TRBJ2-1 | - | TRBV15 | ATSGEGVAGVNEQF
TRBJ2-7 | - | TRBV10-2 | ASSPVLTEQY
TRBJ2-3 | few | TRBV20-1 | SAKGLAGGPTDTQY
TRBJ2-7 | few | TRBV4-1 | ASSQGLAGAMTYEQY
TRBJ1-1 | - | TRBV5-1 | ASSFYRGYTEAF
TRBJ1-1 | few | TRBV12-3/TRBV12-4 | ASSHRQGRMTEAF
TRBJ2-1 | - | TRBV11-2 | ASSLVEGRNEQF
TRBJ1-6 | - | TRBV6-1 | ASSREMPNSPLH